This TCR beta chain was sequenced in a study of PD-1 blockade in classical Hodgkin lymphoma. Here immunoSEQ multiplex PCR was the method, and the copy in TCRdb shows in-frame clones only, minus some. The sample includes 30,000 or so clones, 70% to 90% of them seen just once. Sample time point: cycle 4 day 1 (C4D1), after less than 7 weeks of nivolumab. Every patient relapsed after autologous stem cell transplantation, and brentuximab vedotin exposure varied. Thawed PBMCs were the source of CD4+ T cells, purified by magnetic negative selection. The junction had 11 bases not matched to a gene; V was cut back by 5 bases and J by 2 bases. CDR3 length equals 17 residues. From germline, CDR1 is SGHRS and CDR2 YFSETQ.

V usage is TRBV5-1 and J usage is TRBJ2-3, with TRBD2 matching over 10 bases. The sequence was obtained from a human donor with classical Hodgkin lymphoma. Sample: CD4+ T cells from blood, taken before the fourth cycle of nivolumab. CDR3 nucleotide sequence: TGCGCCAGCAGTCATGAGCGACTAGCGGGCCTCACAGATACGCAGTATTTT. Translation gives CASSHERLAGLTDTQYF.